A selection of T cell receptor beta chains follows, all from one sample in a study of shared clonotypes between healthy human individuals. Sequencing was performed with immunoSEQ multiplex PCR; in TCRdb, only in-frame clones are kept and a portion is missing. The sample carries 2 million to 2.5 million clones, around 90% recorded once. The specimen was naive CD4+ T cells from PBMCs. The receptors stem from a young man in good health. Some clones in this sample may be carry-over from other donors' samples. Each CDR3 is given with its conserved first and last residue. A D gene is named only where the DNA matches it firmly. Size is stated for part of the rows, as once, few or many counts, or as a class when the clone is expanded.

-	TRBV7-3	once	TRBJ2-5	CASSAHGSGGETQYF	TGTGCCAGCAGCGCCCATGGAAGCGGAGGGGAGACCCAGTACTTC
TRBD1	TRBV28	-	TRBJ1-4	CASSLPQGREVF	TGTGCCAGCAGTTTACCACAGGGGCGAGAGGTTTTT
TRBD2	TRBV6-6	-	TRBJ2-7	CASSYFRTSGYEQYF	TGTGCCAGCAGTTACTTTAGGACTAGCGGCTACGAGCAGTACTTC
TRBD1	TRBV27	-	TRBJ2-7	CASMGQVGAYEQYF	TGTGCCAGCATGGGACAGGTTGGGGCCTACGAGCAGTACTTC
TRBD2	TRBV7-2	-	TRBJ2-6	CASSPYSGTRPKGANVLTF	TGTGCCAGCAGCCCCTATTCCGGGACTAGGCCTAAAGGGGCCAACGTCCTGACTTTC
-	TRBV6-5	once	TRBJ1-1	CASSYHGGSPEAFF	TGTGCCAGCAGTTACCATGGGGGCTCTCCTGAAGCTTTCTTT
-	TRBV5-1	-	TRBJ2-7	CASSLALGSIYEQYF	TGCGCCAGCAGCTTAGCCCTAGGGTCCATCTACGAGCAGTACTTC
TRBD1	TRBV28	-	TRBJ2-5	CASRPSDRAGTQYF	TGTGCCAGCAGACCCTCAGACAGGGCTGGGACCCAGTACTTC
TRBD1	TRBV9	-	TRBJ1-2	CASSPGQGAYGYTF	TGTGCCAGCAGCCCCGGACAGGGGGCTTACGGCTACACCTTC
-	TRBV9	-	TRBJ1-3	CASSVDLGAGNTIYF	TGTGCCAGCAGCGTAGATTTAGGGGCTGGAAACACCATATATTTT
-	TRBV4-2	-	TRBJ1-6	CASSQDEYSPFHF	TGTGCCAGCAGCCAAGACGAGTATTCACCCTTCCACTTT
-	TRBV2	-	TRBJ1-2	CASSELVRDYGYTF	TGTGCCAGCAGTGAACTGGTCAGGGACTATGGCTACACCTTC
-	TRBV27	-	TRBJ2-7	CASSLGQHYEQYF	TGTGCCAGCAGTTTAGGACAGCACTACGAGCAGTACTTC
-	TRBV5-1	-	TRBJ1-2	CASSLVSTYGYTF	TGCGCCAGCAGCTTGGTTAGTACATATGGCTACACCTTC
-	TRBV6-5	once	TRBJ1-2	CASSYWEGSYGYTF	TGTGCCAGCAGTTACTGGGAGGGGAGCTATGGCTACACCTTC